This paragraph reports one T cell receptor beta chain. The antigen remains undetermined. Researchers ran the PCR with 60 Vbeta and 13 Jbeta primers. The data were produced by immunoSEQ multiplex PCR, yet TCRdb's version contains in-frame clones alone and is incomplete. The data contain roughly 130,000 clones, 65% to 80% of them singletons. The data were obtained in a study of cytomegalovirus exposure and HLA in healthy donors. Study results and caveats: Near-uniform donor sequencing depth was presumed by presence/absence analyses. In a later analysis, a genetic analysis reported fewer productive-TCR N-insertions in an Asian-associated ancestry cluster than the cohort average. Earlier analysis looked at TCR beta V segments, and most were productive about 90% or about 30% of the time. The authors later linked a missense DCLRE1C variant to TCR beta V- and J-gene trimming.

The CDR3 has 11 residues. Germline CDR1 MNHNY, CDR2 SVGAGI (reference sequence). V lost 5 bases, J lost 6 bases, and 1 base stayed unmatched. The specimen was PBMCs. The J gene is TRBJ2-7, the V gene TRBV6-6; 7 bases align to TRBD2. This TCR derives from a woman in her thirties or forties in good health and CMV-seronegative. The CDR3 bases are TGTGCCAGCAGTGGGGGGGGCGAGCAGTACTTC. Translation: CASSGGGEQYF.